The next 17 T cell receptor beta chains were all read from a single sample in a study of T cells after yellow fever vaccination. Via MiXCR, TCRdb re-called the 5' RACE reads, giving one row per CDR3 protein. The sample includes more than 300,000 distinct CDR3 sequences, around 6.8% of them seen just once. Here the sequenced sample was PBMCs, taken around 45 days after the first yellow fever vaccination. Receptors were obtained from a man between 18 and 29 years old who received the YFV17D yellow fever vaccine.

The J gene is TRBJ2-7, the V gene TRBV10-3; D is possibly TRBD1 or TRBD2 (5 bases each). Germline V gene data show CDR1 as ENHRY and CDR2 as SYGVKD. The germline V and J ends were trimmed by 10 bases and 5 bases, with 15 bases remaining between them. The CDR3 totals 12 residues. CDR3 nucleotides: TGTGCCACCTCCGGGGCCGACGACGAGCAGTACTTC. Its protein product is CATSGADDEQYF.

The V and J genes are TRBV6-5 and TRBJ1-2; D unresolved. Per germline, CDR1 MNHEY and CDR2 SVGAGI. The CDR3 runs to 14 residues. V gave up 2 bases and J gave up 8 bases, with 15 bases separating them. The CDR3 DNA follows: TGTGCCAGCAGTTACCCGGACGACCTGGGCGGCTACACCTTC. Residues: CASSYPDDLGGYTF.

The chain employs TRBV20-1 and TRBJ2-7, with 10 bases lining up with TRBD1. J gave up 2 bases and V 6 bases, and 4 bases lay outside the gene matches. The CDR3 has 13 residues. The germline V gene encodes CDR1 DFQATT and CDR2 SNEGSKA (reference sequence). CDR3 DNA: TGCAGTGCCGCCGGGACAGGGGCCTACGAGCAGTACGTC. Translated: CSAAGTGAYEQYV.

The table lists this clonotype with many counts. The gene calls are TRBV4-3 and TRBJ2-5; 10 bases are a match to TRBD2. Germline V gene lookup returns CDR1 LGHNA and CDR2 YSLEER. The CDR3 extends over 16 amino acids. V trimming: 1 base; J trimming: 4 bases; junction bases outside the gene matches: 6. The DNA for the CDR3 is TGCGCCAGCAGCCAAGGAGTAGCGGGGGGCGGAGAGACCCAGTACTTC. Protein: CASSQGVAGGGETQYF.

The chain combines TRBV7-2 with TRBJ1-2, with TRBD1 identical over 8 bases. After removal of 1 base from V and 4 bases from J, the junction contained 5 bases not matched to a gene. The length of the CDR3 is 15 residues. Germline-derived CDR1 and CDR2 are SGHTA and FQGNSA. The CDR3 coding sequence is TGTGCCAGCAGCTTAGGGGACAGGCTTCTCTATGGCTACACCTTC. As protein: CASSLGDRLLYGYTF.

The chain carries TRBV7-2 and TRBJ2-2; D call uncertain. This CDR3 has 12 residues. V was cut by 5 bases and J by 6 bases, with 7 bases left in between. From germline, CDR1 is SGHTA and CDR2 FQGNSA. This chain's CDR3 is CASSILSGELFF. The CDR3 nucleotides are TGTGCCAGCAGCATCCTCTCCGGGGAGCTGTTTTTT. Based on the CDR3 plus reference TRBV7-2 and TRBJ2-2, the full variable domain is GAGVSQSPSNKVTEKGKDVELRCDPISGHTALYWYRQSLGQGLEFLIYFQGNSAPDKSGLPSDRFSAERTGGSVSTLTIQRTQQEDSAVYLCASSILSGELFFGEGSRLTVL.

This clonotype appeared a few times. The rearrangement uses TRBV6-1 and TRBJ2-2; 12 bases match TRBD2. Germline values: CDR1 MNHNS, CDR2 SASEGT. The CDR3 loop spans 16 amino acids. Trimming took 5 bases from V and 3 from J; bases not matched to a gene: 4. CDR3 coding DNA: TGTGCCAGCAGTAGGACTAGCGGGACTTACACCGGGGAGCTGTTTTTT. It codes for CASSRTSGTYTGELFF.

This clonotype has ten or more counts. This chain joins TRBV27 and TRBJ2-7; maybe TRBD1 (7 bases). The CDR3 runs 13 residues. CDR1 and CDR2 from the germline V gene are MNHEY and SMNVEV (reference sequence). V lost 4 bases, J lost 4 bases, and 11 bases lay in between. CDR3 loop: CASSWRGRYEQYF. For the CDR3, the DNA is TGTGCCAGCAGTTGGAGGGGGCGGTACGAGCAGTACTTC.

The chain combines TRBV5-4 with TRBJ2-1; TRBD2 agrees at 14 bases. V shed 3 bases and J 9 bases; nucleotides not matched to a gene: 5. CDR3 length: 15 residues. CDR1 is SGHNT, CDR2 YYREEE, per germline (reference sequence). This CDR3 is CASSSTSGGASEQFF. The CDR3 bases are TGTGCCAGCAGCTCGACTAGCGGGGGGGCCAGTGAGCAGTTCTTC.

This clonotype was picked up many times. This rearrangement joins TRBV5-1 to TRBJ2-6; tentative D call: TRBD1 (6 bases). The CDR3 spans 13 residues. In germline, CDR1 is SGHRS, CDR2 YFSETQ. Trimming took off 4 bases at V and 11 bases at J, with 13 bases between the two ends. The CDR3: CASSATGNDVLTF. The CDR3 DNA follows: TGCGCCAGCAGCGCGACAGGTAACGACGTCCTGACTTTC.

The chain has TRBV9 and TRBJ1-3; D call uncertain. Germline V gene data show CDR1 as SGDLS and CDR2 as YYNGEE. V lost 3 bases and J 0 bases, leaving 7 bases between the germline ends. This CDR3 comprises 14 residues. In DNA, the CDR3 is TGTGCCAGCAGCGCCGCAGACTCTGGAAACACCATATATTTT. The encoded protein is CASSAADSGNTIYF.

The rearrangement uses TRBV7-9 and TRBJ1-6, with 11 bases fitting TRBD1. Unmatched junction bases numbered 5, after V lost 6 bases and J lost 10 bases. The CDR3 runs 14 residues. CDR1 is SEHNR and CDR2 is FQNEAQ in the germline V gene (reference sequence). CDR3 in amino acids: CASSRTGGRSPLHF. The CDR3, as DNA: TGTGCCAGCAGTCGGACAGGGGGCCGCTCACCCCTCCACTTT. The full variable domain, with the rest looked up from reference TRBV7-9 and TRBJ1-6, is DTGVSQNPRHKITKRGQNVTFRCDPISEHNRLYWYRQTLGQGPEFLTYFQNEAQLEKSRLLSDRFSAERPKGSFSTLEIQRTEQGDSAMYLCASSRTGGRSPLHFGNGTRLTVT.

This clonotype was picked up a small number of times. The rearrangement uses TRBV2 and TRBJ2-5, with a possible D match to TRBD2 (6 bases). CDR3 length: 14 residues. Trimming cost V 7 bases and J 10 bases, with 22 bases left between them. Germline values: CDR1 SNHLY, CDR2 FYNNEI. The CDR3 is CASTPDFGGSSQYF. As DNA, the CDR3 is TGTGCCAGCACCCCCGATTTTGGAGGGTCGAGCCAGTACTTC.

This clonotype has more than one count but fewer than ten. CDR3 protein: CAISEASGAGYTF. The CDR3 DNA reads TGTGCCATCAGTGAAGCGTCGGGTGCTGGCTACACCTTC. The rearrangement joins TRBV10-3 to TRBJ1-2; D gene ambiguous. CDR1 and CDR2 (germline): ENHRY, SYGVKD. The V end lost 3 bases, the J end lost 7 bases, and 12 bases lay between the germline ends. This CDR3 has 13 residues.

A few counts support this clonotype. CDR3 nucleotide sequence: TGTGCCAGCTCACCAGCATCCCTCGACGAGCAGTACTTC. Protein product: CASSPASLDEQYF. The chain combines TRBV18 with TRBJ2-7; no definite D call. The CDR3 extends over 13 amino acids. V lost 2 bases, J lost 5 bases, and 10 bases lay in between. CDR1 and CDR2 (germline): KGHSH, LQKENI.

In this sample, this clonotype turned up many times. CDR3 protein: CASSFRGSEEAEAFF. The CDR3 DNA is TGTGCCAGCAGCTTTAGGGGGTCGGAGGAGGCTGAAGCTTTCTTT. The chain links TRBV7-9 to TRBJ1-1, with D possibly matching TRBD1 (6 bases). The germline V gene has CDR1 SEHNR and CDR2 FQNEAQ (reference sequence). Trimming removed 3 bases at V and 6 bases at J, with 17 bases between. CDR3 length: 15 residues. The whole variable domain, filled in from reference TRBV7-9 and TRBJ1-1, reads DTGVSQNPRHKITKRGQNVTFRCDPISEHNRLYWYRQTLGQGPEFLTYFQNEAQLEKSRLLSDRFSAERPKGSFSTLEIQRTEQGDSAMYLCASSFRGSEEAEAFFGQGTRLTVV.

This clonotype was seen a few times. At one end the junction does not follow the germline gene, possibly because of a read error. The chain couples TRBV19 to TRBJ2-5; D gene uncertain. The germline V gene encodes CDR1 LNHDA and CDR2 SQIVND (reference sequence). The CDR3 has 11 amino acids. Here the CDR3 DNA reads TGTGCCAGCAGTACGTTGGAGACCCAGTACTTC. Amino acid sequence: CASSTLETQYF.